The T cell receptor beta chain under discussion was sequenced for a study of identical twins. Study findings and constraints: Out-of-frame TCR alpha sharing in monozygotic twins exceeded recombination model predictions. Twin pairs had excess sharing that was weaker in beta out-of-frame sequences.

TCRdb ran MiXCR on the 5' RACE reads and lists one entry per CDR3 protein. The repertoire has 400,000 to 550,000 distinct CDR3 sequences, 22% of them found once; the top ten carry 0.91%. Regarding this clonotype: Its specificity is not known.

The CDR3 is 13 amino acids. V gave up 3 bases and J gave up 5 bases; unmatched junction bases: 2. Separately, the same data were catalogued under a study of T cells expressing NK-cell markers. Per that study: Sorted CD3+CD56-NKG2C+, CD3+CD56+NKG2C+ and CD3+CD56+NKG2C- T cells supplied the TCR beta repertoires. HCMV specificity of expanded NKG2C+ T cell clones remained unclear.

This rearrangement joins TRBV12-3 or TRBV12-4 to TRBJ2-3; 7 positions agree with TRBD2. Sequencing used CD4+ T cells sorted from blood. The sequence came from a woman aged 18-29 years in good health. The CDR3 is CASSFGGRDTQYF. CDR3 coding DNA: TGTGCCAGCAGTTTCGGGGGGAGAGATACGCAGTATTTT.